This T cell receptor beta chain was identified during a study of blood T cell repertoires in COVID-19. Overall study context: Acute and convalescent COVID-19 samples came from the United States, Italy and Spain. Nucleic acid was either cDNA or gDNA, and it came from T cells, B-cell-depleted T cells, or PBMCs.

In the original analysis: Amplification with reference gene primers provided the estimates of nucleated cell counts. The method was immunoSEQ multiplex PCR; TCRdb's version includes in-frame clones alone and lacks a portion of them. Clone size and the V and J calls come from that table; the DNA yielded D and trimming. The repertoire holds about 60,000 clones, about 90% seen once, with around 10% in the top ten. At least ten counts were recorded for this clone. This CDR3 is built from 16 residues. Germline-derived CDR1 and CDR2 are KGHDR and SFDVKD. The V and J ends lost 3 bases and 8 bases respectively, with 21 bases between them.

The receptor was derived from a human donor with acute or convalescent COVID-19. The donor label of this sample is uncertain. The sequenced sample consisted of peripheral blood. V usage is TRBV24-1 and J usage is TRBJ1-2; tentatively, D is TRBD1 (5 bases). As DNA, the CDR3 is TGTGCCACCAGTGATGGGCCCCGAGCCGGGGCGGGAGGCTACACCTTC. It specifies CATSDGPRAGAGGYTF.